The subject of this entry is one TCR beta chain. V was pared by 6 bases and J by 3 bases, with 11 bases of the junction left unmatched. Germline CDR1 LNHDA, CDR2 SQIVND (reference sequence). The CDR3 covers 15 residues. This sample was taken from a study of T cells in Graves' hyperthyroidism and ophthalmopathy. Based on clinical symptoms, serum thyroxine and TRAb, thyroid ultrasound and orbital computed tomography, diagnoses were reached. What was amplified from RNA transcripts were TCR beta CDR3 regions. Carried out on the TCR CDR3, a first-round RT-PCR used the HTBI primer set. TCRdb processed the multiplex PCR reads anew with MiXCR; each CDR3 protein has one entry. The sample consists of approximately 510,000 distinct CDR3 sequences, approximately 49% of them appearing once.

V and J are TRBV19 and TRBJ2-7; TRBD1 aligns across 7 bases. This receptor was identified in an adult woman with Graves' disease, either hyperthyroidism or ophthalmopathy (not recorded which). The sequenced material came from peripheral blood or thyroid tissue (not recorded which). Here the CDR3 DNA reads TGTGCCAGTAGCCAAACAGGGGATTTGGACTACGAGCAGTACTTC. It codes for CASSQTGDLDYEQYF.